A single T cell receptor (beta chain) is shown here with its context. Its antigen is unknown. The V gene lost 6 bases and the J gene lost 4 bases, with 13 bases spanning the gap. Germline loops: CDR1 MNHEY, CDR2 SMNVEV (reference sequence). CDR3 length: 14 residues. Only one heparinised blood draw was taken per donor, and its volume averaged about 116 mL. As every portion of the isolated RNA was reverse transcribed, the sequencing read expressed TCRB transcripts. The method was immunoSEQ multiplex PCR; TCRdb's version includes in-frame clones alone and lacks a portion of them. The table lists about 9,400 clones, around 78% of them singletons. The data were obtained in a study of beta chain features in type 1 diabetes. Study-level findings and limits: It was not settled here whether HLA type affects TCRB rearrangement. Among all four CD4+ subsets, Type 1 diabetes patients had TCRB CDR3s that were moderately but significantly shorter. Amplification by PCR could prefer shorter templates, with the same effect in patients and controls.

The TCR was taken from a young woman in good health. The chain is built from TRBV27 and TRBJ1-3; maybe TRBD1 (5 bases). Material for sequencing was Tregs from blood. The CDR3 sequence: CASSPNRGGNTIYF. CDR3 in DNA: TGTGCCAGCAGCCCCAATAGGGGAGGAAACACCATATATTTT.